These T cell receptor beta chains were read from a single sample in a study of untreated major depressive disorder. Method: immunoSEQ multiplex PCR; TCRdb's copy keeps in-frame clones and lacks some. The table has about 20,000 clones, more than 75% seen once. The specimen was CD4+ T cells from PBMCs. The origin of the receptors is a young woman in good health. Each CDR3 is given with its conserved first and last residue. The order of the fields is V gene, D gene, clone size, J gene, CDR3 DNA, CDR3 protein. The D gene is left open where the match is weak. Some rows have no size entry. The others give once, few or many, or a class for an expanded clone.

V: TRBV6-4; D: .; size: .; J: TRBJ2-7; DNA: TGTGCCAGCAGTGACTCAAGAAGAGGGGGGTCCTCCTACGAGCAGTACTTC; CDR3: CASSDSRRGGSSYEQYF
V: TRBV5-1; D: .; size: .; J: TRBJ1-1; DNA: TGCGCCAGCAGCCGCCGAGGGTATGAGGGGAACACTGAAGCTTTCTTT; CDR3: CASSRRGYEGNTEAFF
V: TRBV11-3; D: .; size: .; J: TRBJ2-2; DNA: TGTGCCAGCAGCCCCGGGACCCACACCGGGGAGCTGTTTTTT; CDR3: CASSPGTHTGELFF
V: TRBV15; D: TRBD1; size: .; J: TRBJ2-7; DNA: TGTGCCACCTTGGAGGGGGGACAGGGCGCCTACGAGCAGTACTTC; CDR3: CATLEGGQGAYEQYF
V: TRBV4-1; D: TRBD1; size: .; J: TRBJ2-2; DNA: TGCGCCAGCAGCCCCTGGGTAGGGGGCAACACCGGGGAGCTGTTTTTT; CDR3: CASSPWVGGNTGELFF
V: TRBV7-2; D: .; size: .; J: TRBJ1-5; DNA: TGTGCCAGCAGCTTAGAGGTCAATCAGCCCCAGCATTTT; CDR3: CASSLEVNQPQHF
V: TRBV11-2; D: TRBD1; size: once; J: TRBJ2-5; DNA: TGTGCCAGCAGCCCACAGGGGGTCCAAGAGACCCAGTACTTC; CDR3: CASSPQGVQETQYF
V: TRBV4-1; D: TRBD1; size: .; J: TRBJ1-6; DNA: TGCGCCAGCAGCCACAGACAGGGGGCTGAAAATTCACCCCTCCACTTT; CDR3: CASSHRQGAENSPLHF
V: TRBV9; D: .; size: .; J: TRBJ2-5; DNA: TGTGCCAGCAGCCCCCAAGGGGAGACCCAGTACTTC; CDR3: CASSPQGETQYF
V: TRBV29-1; D: .; size: .; J: TRBJ1-5; DNA: TGCAGCGTTGAGGGCGGGGGTAGCAATCAGCCCCAGCATTTT; CDR3: CSVEGGGSNQPQHF
V: TRBV6-6; D: .; size: .; J: TRBJ1-4; DNA: TGTGCCGCCAAGGACGGAACTAATGAAAAACTGTTTTTT; CDR3: CAAKDGTNEKLFF
V: TRBV6-5; D: .; size: .; J: TRBJ2-7; DNA: TGTGCCAGCAGTCACGTTGCGGGGGCGTCCTACGAGCAGTACTTC; CDR3: CASSHVAGASYEQYF
V: TRBV7-2; D: .; size: .; J: TRBJ2-7; DNA: TGTGCCAGCAGCTCGTCGAGCCTACAGATCTCCTACGAGCAGTACTTC; CDR3: CASSSSSLQISYEQYF
V: TRBV27; D: TRBD2; size: .; J: TRBJ2-3; DNA: TGTGCCAGCAGTCCGGGGGGGGATACGCAGTATTTT; CDR3: CASSPGGDTQYF
V: TRBV6-5; D: .; size: few; J: TRBJ1-3; DNA: TGTGCCAGCACAAACGGAAACACCATATATTTT; CDR3: CASTNGNTIYF
V: TRBV2; D: TRBD2; size: .; J: TRBJ2-5; DNA: TGTGCCAGCAGCAGACTAGCGGGGGGGTACGAGACCCAGTACTTC; CDR3: CASSRLAGGYETQYF
V: TRBV6-5; D: .; size: .; J: TRBJ1-1; DNA: TGTGCCAGCAGTCGAGGCCAGGGCGCTGAAGCTTTCTTT; CDR3: CASSRGQGAEAFF
V: TRBV30; D: TRBD1; size: .; J: TRBJ2-5; DNA: TGTGCCTGGAGTAGGGACAGGGGGGAGACCCAGTACTTC; CDR3: CAWSRDRGETQYF
V: TRBV5-1; D: .; size: .; J: TRBJ1-1; DNA: TGCGCCAGCAGCTCGGGCGGGGGCTCGTCTGAAGCTTTCTTT; CDR3: CASSSGGGSSEAFF
V: TRBV30; D: .; size: .; J: TRBJ2-1; DNA: TGTGCCTGTTCCACACGGTTCCCCAGACATGAGCAGTTCTTC; CDR3: CACSTRFPRHEQFF
V: TRBV29-1; D: TRBD2; size: .; J: TRBJ2-5; DNA: TGCAGCGTTGAAGATTCGGTAGCGGGGGGTATGGAGACCCAGTACTTC; CDR3: CSVEDSVAGGMETQYF
V: TRBV19; D: .; size: .; J: TRBJ2-7; DNA: TGTGCCAGTAGTATGGAGAGACACCTCTCCTACGAGCAGTACTTC; CDR3: CASSMERHLSYEQYF
V: TRBV5-1; D: TRBD1; size: .; J: TRBJ2-5; DNA: TGCGCCAGCAGCTTGGGACAGGGTGCGGAGACCCAGTACTTC; CDR3: CASSLGQGAETQYF
V: TRBV27; D: .; size: .; J: TRBJ1-1; DNA: TGTGCCAGCAGTTTTTTCGGGGGCAAGGTTTACACTGAAGCTTTCTTT; CDR3: CASSFFGGKVYTEAFF